One sample yielded the 32 T cell receptor beta chains listed below, sequenced in a study of T cell responses to AZD1222 COVID-19 vaccine. Repertoires were generated with immunoSEQ multiplex PCR, while TCRdb's copy carries only in-frame clones and drops some. Altogether about 140,000 clones are present, roughly 92% being singletons, with the ten largest covering roughly 5%. The sequencing used peripheral blood, collected on day 0 of AZD1222 vaccination. The source is an adult in good health.

The chain combines TRBV21-1 with TRBJ1-2; whether TRBD1, the table's D call, matches the DNA was not checked. TRBV21-1 has pseudogene status. The CDR3 runs 15 residues. The CDR3: CASSKTPWGGYGYTF. The CDR3 DNA is TGTGCCAGCAGCAAGACCCCGTGGGGCGGCTATGGCTACACCTTC.

The chain uses TRBV27 and TRBJ2-1; 11 nucleotides line up with TRBD2. V was pared by 4 bases and J by 6 bases, with 11 bases of the junction left unmatched. CDR1 and CDR2 (germline): MNHEY, SMNVEV (reference sequence). The CDR3 spans 17 residues. This chain's CDR3 is CASSYIPGLAAFNEQFF. As DNA, the CDR3 is TGTGCCAGCAGTTATATTCCGGGACTAGCGGCCTTCAATGAGCAGTTCTTC.

CDR3 amino acids: CASSSLLAGGEDTQYF. DNA for the CDR3: TGTGCCAGCAGCTCCCTTCTAGCGGGAGGAGAAGATACGCAGTATTTT. J is TRBJ2-3 and V is TRBV7-2, with 11 bases identical to TRBD2. Per the germline V gene, CDR1 is SGHTA and CDR2 is FQGNSA. Trimming cost V 4 bases and J 5 bases; bases outside gene matches: 8. The CDR3 spans 16 residues.

The chain couples TRBV7-9 to TRBJ2-1, with 11 bases lining up with TRBD2. Germline loops: CDR1 SEHNR, CDR2 FQNEAQ (reference sequence). This CDR3 is 17 amino acids long. Trimming cost V 1 base and J 5 bases; bases outside gene matches: 7. CDR3 DNA: TGTGCCAGCAGCTTAGGGGCTAGCGGGGGGCTACACAATGAGCAGTTCTTC. Its protein is CASSLGASGGLHNEQFF.

The chain has TRBV21-1 and TRBJ2-2; the table's D call of TRBD2 was not tested on the DNA. TRBV21-1 is flagged as a pseudogene. The CDR3 length is 16 residues. The CDR3 DNA follows: TGTGCCAGCAGCAAAGCGAAGCGGGGGGGCTACAGGGAGCTGTTTTTT. It translates to CASSKAKRGGYRELFF.

The V call is TRBV5-1, the J call TRBJ2-7, with 9 nucleotides matching TRBD1. Per germline, CDR1 SGHRS and CDR2 YFSETQ. V gave up 0 bases and J gave up 4 bases; unmatched junction bases: 5. The CDR3 contains 15 residues. CDR3 sequence (DNA): TGCGCCAGCAGCTTGGGAGGACAGGGGATTTACGAGCAGTACTTC. Translated: CASSLGGQGIYEQYF.

The V call is TRBV24-1, the J call TRBJ2-1, with D possibly TRBD1 on 6 matching bases. Germline CDR1 is KGHDR and CDR2 is SFDVKD. Trimming shortened V by 4 bases and J by 5 bases, and 14 bases separated the two germline ends. The CDR3 sequence is 15 residues long. CDR3 loop: CATSDPGHLNNEQFF. CDR3 coding DNA: TGTGCCACCAGTGACCCGGGACACCTAAACAATGAGCAGTTCTTC.

V gene TRBV6-6 combines with J gene TRBJ2-5; D unresolved. The CDR3 is 14 amino acids. CDR1 and CDR2 from the germline V gene are MNHNY and SVGAGI (reference sequence). V dropped 0 bases and J dropped 1 base, with 6 bases sitting between them. The CDR3 DNA reads TGTGCCAGCAGTTACTCGGGTTTCCAAGAGACCCAGTACTTC. Amino acid sequence: CASSYSGFQETQYF.

This clone has just one count. V is TRBV27 and J is TRBJ1-1; TRBD1 matches at 8 bases. This CDR3 has 15 residues. Trimming removed 2 bases from V and 7 bases from J; junction bases left unmatched: 9. Germline CDR1 MNHEY, CDR2 SMNVEV (reference sequence). The CDR3 is CASSLGVRGLNEAFF. The CDR3 DNA follows: TGTGCCAGCAGTTTAGGGGTCAGGGGGCTGAATGAAGCTTTCTTT.

V and J are TRBV3-1 (or the pseudogene TRBV3-2) and TRBJ1-4; D is undetermined. Germline V gene lookup returns CDR1 LGHDT and CDR2 YNNKEL (reference sequence). V gave up 0 bases and J gave up 6 bases, with 20 bases separating them. This CDR3 region has 18 residues. The CDR3 region has the DNA TGTGCCAGCAGCCAAGACCCCCTCGGCGAGGGTAGAGATGAAAAACTGTTTTTT. This translates into CASSQDPLGEGRDEKLFF.

The chain joins TRBV27 to TRBJ2-7; no definite D call. The CDR3 sequence is 14 residues long. Trimming removed 3 bases from V and 3 bases from J, with 12 bases in between. CDR1 is MNHEY, CDR2 SMNVEV, per germline (reference sequence). The CDR3 region has the DNA TGTGCCAGCAGTTTGGGCGGTACCGACTACGAGCAGTACTTC. Encoded protein: CASSLGGTDYEQYF.

This chain joins TRBV5-5 and TRBJ2-3, with D possibly called TRBD1 or TRBD2 (7 bases each). The CDR3 runs to 14 residues. V was shortened by 2 bases and J by 4 bases, with 11 bases between the two germline ends. Looked up from germline, CDR1 is SGHKS and CDR2 is YYEKEE (reference sequence). CDR3: CASSLQGRADTQYF. The CDR3 region has the DNA TGTGCCAGCAGCTTACAGGGGAGGGCAGATACGCAGTATTTT.

The J gene is TRBJ2-7, the V gene TRBV3-1 (or the pseudogene TRBV3-2); 7 positions agree with TRBD1. This CDR3 is built from 12 residues. Germline CDR1 LGHDT, CDR2 YNNKEL (reference sequence). Trimming removed 4 bases from V and 5 bases from J; junction bases left unmatched: 2. CDR3 nucleotide sequence: TGTGCCAGCAGCCTCGGACAGGACGAGCAGTACTTC. It yields the protein CASSLGQDEQYF.

This clone was found once. The V call is TRBV29-1, the J call TRBJ2-3, with D maybe TRBD1 (6 bases). The CDR3 sequence is 14 residues long. Trimming took 7 bases from V and 4 from J, leaving 18 bases between them. The germline V gene has CDR1 SQVTM and CDR2 ANQGSEA. In nucleotides, the CDR3 is TGCAGCGAAACTACAGGGATCGGCGCAGATACGCAGTATTTT. Translation gives CSETTGIGADTQYF.

V is TRBV7-2 and J is TRBJ2-3, with D possibly TRBD2 on 6 matching bases. This CDR3 spans 15 amino acids. V was clipped by 0 bases and J by 2 bases, with 9 bases between them. Germline values: CDR1 SGHTA, CDR2 FQGNSA. CDR3 nucleotide sequence: TGTGCCAGCAGCTTAGCTGCGGGGTTCACAGATACGCAGTATTTT. Translating gives CASSLAAGFTDTQYF.

The chain combines TRBV5-1 with TRBJ2-1; 14 bases fit TRBD2. V was clipped by 3 bases and J by 1 base; unmatched bases: 3. The CDR3 contains 17 residues. Germline CDR1 is SGHRS and CDR2 is YFSETQ. CDR3 nucleotide sequence: TGCGCCAGCAGCTCGACTAGCGGGGGGGCTTCCTACAATGAGCAGTTCTTC. It yields the protein CASSSTSGGASYNEQFF.

The chain links TRBV29-1 to TRBJ2-1; D ambiguous. Germline CDR1 reads SQVTM; CDR2 reads ANQGSEA. Trimming took off 3 bases at V and 4 bases at J, with 4 bases between the two ends. The CDR3 runs 11 residues. The CDR3 sequence: CSVDYYNEQFF. The CDR3 DNA is TGCAGCGTTGACTATTACAATGAGCAGTTCTTC.

The chain is built from TRBV27 and TRBJ1-5; D gene uncertain. The CDR3 is made up of 13 amino acids. V lost 4 bases and J 9 bases, leaving 13 bases between the germline ends. CDR1 and CDR2 (germline): MNHEY, SMNVEV (reference sequence). Here the CDR3 reads CASSSAYGRPQHF. The CDR3 DNA sequence: TGTGCCAGCAGTTCGGCCTACGGGCGGCCCCAGCATTTT.

The chain has TRBV7-8 and TRBJ1-1; weak D call: TRBD1 (6 bases). V was trimmed by 5 bases and J by 0 bases, leaving 19 bases between them. Germline lookup yields CDR1 SGHVS and CDR2 FQNEAQ. The CDR3 covers 17 residues. CDR3 residues: CASSPRRARGLNTEAFF. In DNA, the CDR3 is TGTGCCAGCAGCCCACGACGCGCCAGGGGTTTGAACACTGAAGCTTTCTTT.

The V call is TRBV28, the J call TRBJ1-4; D is possibly TRBD1 (6 bases). The CDR3 runs to 16 residues. The V end lost 5 bases, the J end lost 0 bases, and 13 bases lay between the germline ends. Germline lookup yields CDR1 MDHEN and CDR2 SYDVKM. DNA for the CDR3: TGTGCCAGCAGTGCCTACAGGGTCTCAACTAATGAAAAACTGTTTTTT. Amino acid sequence: CASSAYRVSTNEKLFF.

The CDR3 DNA follows: TGTGCCTGGACAGGGGGCGGCTACACCTTC. Translating gives CAWTGGGYTF. The V and J genes are TRBV30 and TRBJ1-2, with 8 bases matching TRBD1. Germline assignment: CDR1 GTSNPN and CDR2 SVGIG (reference sequence). This CDR3 has 10 amino acids. The V segment lost 4 bases and the J segment 8 bases; nucleotides outside the gene matches: 0.

The CDR3: CASSVGAGGMNTEAFF. In DNA form, the CDR3 reads TGTGCCAGCAGTGTTGGGGCAGGGGGCATGAACACTGAAGCTTTCTTT. The chain is built from TRBV6-6 and TRBJ1-1, with 8 bases that match TRBD1. V gave up 5 bases and J gave up 0 bases; unmatched junction bases: 8. CDR1 is MNHNY and CDR2 is SVGAGI in the germline V gene (reference sequence). The CDR3 length is 16 residues.

This chain links TRBV5-1 with TRBJ2-7; the match to TRBD1 covers 9 bases. Unmatched junction bases numbered 7, after V lost 4 bases and J lost 5 bases. This CDR3 is 14 amino acids long. Germline loops: CDR1 SGHRS, CDR2 YFSETQ. The CDR3 loop reads CASSSGTGHHEQYF. The CDR3 coding sequence is TGCGCCAGCAGCAGCGGGACAGGGCACCACGAGCAGTACTTC.

J is TRBJ2-6 and V is TRBV19; the D is unclear. V lost 5 bases, J lost 0 bases, and 14 bases lay in between. Germline V lookup: CDR1 LNHDA, CDR2 SQIVND (reference sequence). The CDR3 extends over 17 amino acids. Here the CDR3 DNA reads TGTGCCAGTAGTCTATTTGGGTTCCGCTCTGGGGCCAACGTCCTGACTTTC. This gives the protein CASSLFGFRSGANVLTF. Combining the CDR3 with reference TRBV19 and TRBJ2-6 gives the whole variable domain DGGITQSPKYLFRKEGQNVTLSCEQNLNHDAMYWYRQDPGQGLRLIYYSQIVNDFQKGDIAEGYSVSREKKESFPLTVTSAQKNPTAFYLCASSLFGFRSGANVLTFGAGSRLTVL.

This chain joins TRBV5-1 and TRBJ1-1; D remains unclear. This CDR3 contains 14 residues. Deletions cut 2 bases from V and 0 bases from J, with 8 bases between. CDR1 is SGHRS and CDR2 is YFSETQ in the germline V gene. CDR3 amino acids: CASSLSTLNTEAFF. The CDR3, as DNA: TGCGCCAGCAGCTTAAGCACCCTGAACACTGAAGCTTTCTTT. The full variable domain, in which reference TRBV5-1 and TRBJ1-1 provide the parts outside the CDR3, is KAGVTQTPRYLIKTRGQQVTLSCSPISGHRSVSWYQQTPGQGLQFLFEYFSETQRNKGNFPGRFSGRQFSNSRSEMNVSTLELGDSALYLCASSLSTLNTEAFFGQGTRLTVV.

The chain recombines TRBV11-2 with TRBJ1-3; unclear D gene. The CDR3 totals 14 residues. Trimming left V 5 bases short and J 3 bases short, with 11 bases between. Germline V gives CDR1 SGHAT, CDR2 FQNNGV. The CDR3 DNA follows: TGTGCCAGCAGCACCCCCAAGCATGGAAACACCATATATTTT. Its translation: CASSTPKHGNTIYF.

The sample holds one count of this clone. CDR3 sequence reads: CSVGRSGEQYF. The CDR3 DNA reads TGCAGCGTTGGTCGAAGCGGCGAGCAGTACTTC. The V gene is TRBV29-1, the J gene TRBJ2-7, with D possibly TRBD2 on 5 matching bases. This CDR3 has 11 amino acids. Germline values: CDR1 SQVTM, CDR2 ANQGSEA. V lost 4 bases, J lost 6 bases, and 10 bases lay in between.

V is TRBV28 and J is TRBJ2-1, with TRBD1 as a possible D gene (7 bases). Trimming removed 5 bases from V and 9 bases from J, with 20 bases in between. Germline V gives CDR1 MDHEN, CDR2 SYDVKM. This CDR3 comprises 15 residues. The DNA for the CDR3 is TGTGCCAGCAGTAAACAGGGGCGGGGACGCGGTGAGCAGTTCTTC. It is translated as CASSKQGRGRGEQFF.

V gene TRBV2 combines with J gene TRBJ1-5; D not resolved. CDR1 is SNHLY and CDR2 is FYNNEI in the germline V gene. V shed 4 bases and J shed 2 bases, with 15 bases lying between them. The CDR3 sequence is 16 residues long. The CDR3 DNA sequence: TGTGCCAGCAGTGTCGAGGACCTAATGGGCAATCAGCCCCAGCATTTT. This codes for CASSVEDLMGNQPQHF. Full variable domain (rest looked up from reference TRBV2 and TRBJ1-5): EPEVTQTPSHQVTQMGQEVILRCVPISNHLYFYWYRQILGQKVEFLVSFYNNEISEKSEIFDDQFSVERPDGSNFTLKIRSTKLEDSAMYFCASSVEDLMGNQPQHFGDGTRLSIL.

This clone came up once. The chain combines TRBV19 with TRBJ1-1; a weak D match, TRBD1 (6 bases). Germline V gives CDR1 LNHDA, CDR2 SQIVND (reference sequence). Trimming removed 3 bases at V and 4 bases at J, with 18 bases between. The length of the CDR3 is 16 residues. CDR3 sequence: CASSIPRGGYSTEAFF. CDR3 DNA: TGTGCCAGTAGTATCCCCAGGGGCGGATATAGCACTGAAGCTTTCTTT.

V and J are TRBV28 and TRBJ1-4, with no clear D. The CDR3 totals 15 residues. From germline, CDR1 is MDHEN and CDR2 SYDVKM. Between the trimmed V and J ends, which lost 11 bases and 0 bases, there was a span of 16 bases. CDR3 loop: CAAQASPATNEKLFF. DNA for the CDR3: TGTGCCGCCCAGGCGTCGCCCGCAACTAATGAAAAACTGTTTTTT.

The chain is built from TRBV9 and TRBJ1-1, with TRBD1 as a possible D gene (5 bases). The CDR3 covers 15 residues. Trimming removed 0 bases at V and 3 bases at J, with 12 bases between. Germline CDR1 reads SGDLS; CDR2 reads YYNGEE. The CDR3 here is CASSVDWGIDTEAFF. CDR3 nucleotide sequence: TGTGCCAGCAGCGTAGACTGGGGCATAGACACTGAAGCTTTCTTT.